The following is a TCR beta chain sequence with its context. Membership in each cohort depended on participant-reported clinical history. V was trimmed by 5 bases and J by 4 bases, leaving 15 bases between them. The germline V gene encodes CDR1 SGHTA and CDR2 FQGTGA. The CDR3 consists of 15 residues. The sample is drawn from a study of blood T cell repertoires in COVID-19. Clones were read by immunoSEQ multiplex PCR, and TCRdb kept only the in-frame ones, dropping some. Here the sample spans 230,000 or so clones, roughly 80% being singletons. This TCR derives from a man aged 45-60 years who had recovered from COVID-19. Sequencing was carried out using PBMCs or T cells enriched from blood (not recorded which). V usage is TRBV7-3 and J usage is TRBJ2-1; D gene ambiguous. The CDR3 sequence is CASSPQTSGYNEQFF. DNA for the CDR3: TGTGCCAGCAGCCCGCAGACTTCTGGATACAATGAGCAGTTCTTC.